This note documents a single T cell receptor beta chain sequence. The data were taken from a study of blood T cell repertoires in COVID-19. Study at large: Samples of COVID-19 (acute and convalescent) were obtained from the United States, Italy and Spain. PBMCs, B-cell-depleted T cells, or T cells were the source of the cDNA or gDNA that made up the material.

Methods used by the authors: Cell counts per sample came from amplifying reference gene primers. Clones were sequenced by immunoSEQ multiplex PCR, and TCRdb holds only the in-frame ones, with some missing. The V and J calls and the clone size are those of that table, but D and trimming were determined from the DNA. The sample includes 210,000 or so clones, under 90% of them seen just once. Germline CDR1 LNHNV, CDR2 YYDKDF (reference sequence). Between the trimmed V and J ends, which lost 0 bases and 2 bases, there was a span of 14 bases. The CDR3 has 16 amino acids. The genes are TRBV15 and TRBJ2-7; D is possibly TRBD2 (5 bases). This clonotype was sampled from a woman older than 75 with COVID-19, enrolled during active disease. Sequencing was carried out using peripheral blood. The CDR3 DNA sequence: TGTGCCACCAGCAGAGATAAGAAGCGGTACCCCTACGAGCAGTACTTC. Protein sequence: CATSRDKKRYPYEQYF.